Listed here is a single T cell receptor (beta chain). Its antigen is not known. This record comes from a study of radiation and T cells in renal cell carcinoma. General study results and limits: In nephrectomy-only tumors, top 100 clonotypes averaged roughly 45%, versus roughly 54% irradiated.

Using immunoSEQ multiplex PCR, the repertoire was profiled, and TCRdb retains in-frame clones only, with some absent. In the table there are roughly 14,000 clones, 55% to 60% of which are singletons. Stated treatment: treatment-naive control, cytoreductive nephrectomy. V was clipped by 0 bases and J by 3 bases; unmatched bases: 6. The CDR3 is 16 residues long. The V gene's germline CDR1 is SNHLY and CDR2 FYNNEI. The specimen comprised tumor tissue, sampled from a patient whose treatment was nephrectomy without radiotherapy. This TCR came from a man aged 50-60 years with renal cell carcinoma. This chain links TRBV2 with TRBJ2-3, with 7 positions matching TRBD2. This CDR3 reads CASSEARGGSTDTQYF. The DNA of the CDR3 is TGTGCCAGCAGTGAAGCGCGTGGCGGGAGTACAGATACGCAGTATTTT.